A single sample is the source of the 2 T cell receptor beta chains below, sequenced in a study of a mutant IDH1 vaccine in newly diagnosed glioma. These receptors have no identified antigens. Sequencing used immunoSEQ multiplex PCR; TCRdb keeps in-frame clones, though not all of them. In the table there are roughly 30,000 clones, about 86% of which are singletons. Time point described: week 5, during vaccination. All doses held 300 ug of mutant IDH1 20-mer peptide, with topical imiquimod. Sequenced here: PBMCs, sampled from a glioma patient whose treatment included an IDH1 peptide vaccine. The receptors were gathered from a man younger than 40 with glioma.

The chain couples TRBV7-2 to TRBJ2-7; D remains unclear. CDR3 length equals 14 residues. CDR1 and CDR2 from the germline V gene are SGHTA and FQGNSA. The ends were cut back, 2 bases at V and 3 bases at J, with 11 bases in the middle. The CDR3 here is CASSLSPSYYEQYF. Here the CDR3 DNA reads TGTGCCAGCAGCTTAAGTCCATCCTACTACGAGCAGTACTTC.

This chain joins TRBV4-1 and TRBJ1-1, with 8 bases identical to TRBD1. The CDR3 is made up of 18 amino acids. V shed 1 base and J 3 bases; nucleotides not matched to a gene: 13. Germline values: CDR1 MGHRA, CDR2 YSYEKL. Written as DNA, the CDR3 is TGCGCCAGCAGCCAAGGCGCCAGGGGGCGCGGTGAGGACACTGAAGCTTTCTTT. Its translation: CASSQGARGRGEDTEAFF.